This T cell receptor (beta chain) was sequenced for a study of technical replicates of blood from a few donors. Measured with immunoSEQ multiplex PCR; TCRdb has only the in-frame clones, and not every one. The sample carries 15,000 or so clones, 80% to 85% recorded once. Germline values: CDR1 SQVTM, CDR2 ANQGSEA. V was cut by 6 bases and J by 0 bases, with 15 bases left in between. The CDR3 contains 14 residues. The sequenced sample was PBMCs. The receptor's source is a human donor in good health. The chain carries TRBV29-1 and TRBJ2-7, with a tentative D call TRBD1 (6 bases). The CDR3 protein is CSVRQAVDSYEQYF. The CDR3 DNA is TGCAGCGTACGACAGGCCGTGGACTCCTACGAGCAGTACTTC.